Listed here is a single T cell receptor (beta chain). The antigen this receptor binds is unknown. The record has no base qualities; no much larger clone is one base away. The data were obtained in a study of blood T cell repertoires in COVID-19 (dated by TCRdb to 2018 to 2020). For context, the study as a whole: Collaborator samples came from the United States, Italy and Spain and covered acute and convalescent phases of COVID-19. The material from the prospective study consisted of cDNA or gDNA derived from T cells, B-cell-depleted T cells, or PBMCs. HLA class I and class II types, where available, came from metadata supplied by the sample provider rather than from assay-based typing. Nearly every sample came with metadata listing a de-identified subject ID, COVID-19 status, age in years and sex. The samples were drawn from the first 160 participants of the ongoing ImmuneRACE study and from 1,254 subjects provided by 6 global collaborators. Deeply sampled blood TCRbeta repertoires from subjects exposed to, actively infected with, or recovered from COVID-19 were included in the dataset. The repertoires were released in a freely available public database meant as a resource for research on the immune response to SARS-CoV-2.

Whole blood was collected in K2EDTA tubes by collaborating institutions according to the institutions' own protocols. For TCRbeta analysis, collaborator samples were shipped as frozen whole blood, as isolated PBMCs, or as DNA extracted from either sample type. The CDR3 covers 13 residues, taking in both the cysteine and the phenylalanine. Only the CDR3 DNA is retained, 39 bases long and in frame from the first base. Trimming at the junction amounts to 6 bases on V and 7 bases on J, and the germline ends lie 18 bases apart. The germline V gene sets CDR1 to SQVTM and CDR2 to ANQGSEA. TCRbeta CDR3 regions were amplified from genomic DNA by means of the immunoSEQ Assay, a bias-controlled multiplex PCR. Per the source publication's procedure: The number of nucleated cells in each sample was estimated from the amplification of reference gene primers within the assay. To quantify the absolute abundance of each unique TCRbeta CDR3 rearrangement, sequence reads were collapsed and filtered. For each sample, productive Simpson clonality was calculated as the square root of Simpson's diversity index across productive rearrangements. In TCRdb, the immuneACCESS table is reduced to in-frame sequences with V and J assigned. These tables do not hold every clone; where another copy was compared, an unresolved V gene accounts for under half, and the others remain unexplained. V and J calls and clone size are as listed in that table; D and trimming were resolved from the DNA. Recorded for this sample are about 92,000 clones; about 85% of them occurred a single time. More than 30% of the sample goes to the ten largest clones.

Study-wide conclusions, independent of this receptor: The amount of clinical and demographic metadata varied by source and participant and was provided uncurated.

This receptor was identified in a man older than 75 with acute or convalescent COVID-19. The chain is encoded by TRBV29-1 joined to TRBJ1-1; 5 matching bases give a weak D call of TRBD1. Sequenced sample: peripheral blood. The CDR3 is CSVTTGVESEAFF. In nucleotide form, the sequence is TGCAGCGTCACAACAGGCGTAGAAAGTGAAGCTTTCTTT. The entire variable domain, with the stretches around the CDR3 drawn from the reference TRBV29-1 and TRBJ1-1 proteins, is SAVISQKPSRDICQRGTSLTIQCQVDSQVTMMFWYRQQPGQSLTLIATANQGSEATYESGFVIDKFPISRPNLTFSTLTVSNMSPEDSSIYLCSVTTGVESEAFFGQGTRLTVV.